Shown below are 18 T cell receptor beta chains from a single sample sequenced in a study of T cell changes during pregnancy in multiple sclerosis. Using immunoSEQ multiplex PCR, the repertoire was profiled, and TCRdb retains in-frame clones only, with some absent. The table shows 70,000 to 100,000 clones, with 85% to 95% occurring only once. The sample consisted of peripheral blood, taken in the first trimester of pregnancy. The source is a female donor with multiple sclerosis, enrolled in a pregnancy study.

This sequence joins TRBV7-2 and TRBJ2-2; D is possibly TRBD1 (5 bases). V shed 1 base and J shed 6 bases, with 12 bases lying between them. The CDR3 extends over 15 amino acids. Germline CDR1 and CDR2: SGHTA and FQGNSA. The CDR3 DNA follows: TGTGCCAGCAGCTTAGTACTGAAGGGGTCCGGGGAGCTGTTTTTT. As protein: CASSLVLKGSGELFF.

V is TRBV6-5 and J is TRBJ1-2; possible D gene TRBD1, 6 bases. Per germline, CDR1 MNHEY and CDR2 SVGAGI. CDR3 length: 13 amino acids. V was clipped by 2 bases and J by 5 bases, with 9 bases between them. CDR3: CASSYEQGYGYTF. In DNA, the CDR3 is TGTGCCAGCAGTTACGAACAGGGTTATGGCTACACCTTC.

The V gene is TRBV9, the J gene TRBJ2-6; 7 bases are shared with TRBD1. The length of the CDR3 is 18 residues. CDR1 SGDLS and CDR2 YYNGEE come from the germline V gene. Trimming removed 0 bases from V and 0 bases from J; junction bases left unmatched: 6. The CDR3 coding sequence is TGTGCCAGCAGCGTAGCTACGGGGACAGCCTCTGGGGCCAACGTCCTGACTTTC. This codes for CASSVATGTASGANVLTF.

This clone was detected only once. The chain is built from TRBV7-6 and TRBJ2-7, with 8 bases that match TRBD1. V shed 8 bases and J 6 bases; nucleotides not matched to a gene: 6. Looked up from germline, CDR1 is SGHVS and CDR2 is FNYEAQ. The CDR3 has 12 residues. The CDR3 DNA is TGTGCCAGCGGACAGGGCGAAGGCGAGCAGTACTTC. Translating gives CASGQGEGEQYF.

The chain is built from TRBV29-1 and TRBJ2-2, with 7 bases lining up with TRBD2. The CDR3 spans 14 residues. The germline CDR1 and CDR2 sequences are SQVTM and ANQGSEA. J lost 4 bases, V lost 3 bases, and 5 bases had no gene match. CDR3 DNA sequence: TGCAGCGTTGAGGGGGGGTGGACCACCGGGGAGCTGTTTTTT. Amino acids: CSVEGGWTTGELFF.

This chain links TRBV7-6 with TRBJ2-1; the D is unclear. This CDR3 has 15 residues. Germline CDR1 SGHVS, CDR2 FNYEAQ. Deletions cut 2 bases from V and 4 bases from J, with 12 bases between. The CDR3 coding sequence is TGTGCCAGCAGCTTATATGCGGTGTCATACAATGAGCAGTTCTTC. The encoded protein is CASSLYAVSYNEQFF.

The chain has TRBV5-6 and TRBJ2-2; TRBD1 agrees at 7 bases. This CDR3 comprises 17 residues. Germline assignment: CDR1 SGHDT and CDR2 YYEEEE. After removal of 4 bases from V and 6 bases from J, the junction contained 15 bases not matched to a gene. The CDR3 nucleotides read TGTGCCAGCAGCCCGGTCGACAGGGACGAATGGGCCGGGGAGCTGTTTTTT. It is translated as CASSPVDRDEWAGELFF.

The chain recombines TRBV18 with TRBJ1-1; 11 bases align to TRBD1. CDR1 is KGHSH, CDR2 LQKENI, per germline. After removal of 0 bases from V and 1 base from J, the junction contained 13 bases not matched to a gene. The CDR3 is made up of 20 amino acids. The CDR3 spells CASSPPSQWTGGFGNTEAFF. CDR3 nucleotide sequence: TGTGCCAGCTCACCACCCTCCCAATGGACAGGGGGCTTCGGGAACACTGAAGCTTTCTTT.

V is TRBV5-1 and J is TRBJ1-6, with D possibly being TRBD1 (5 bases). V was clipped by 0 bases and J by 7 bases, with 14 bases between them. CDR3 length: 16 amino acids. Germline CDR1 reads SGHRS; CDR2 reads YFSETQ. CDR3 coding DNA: TGCGCCAGCAGCTTGGGGGGGGGTAGTGCGAATTCACCCCTCCACTTT. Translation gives CASSLGGGSANSPLHF.

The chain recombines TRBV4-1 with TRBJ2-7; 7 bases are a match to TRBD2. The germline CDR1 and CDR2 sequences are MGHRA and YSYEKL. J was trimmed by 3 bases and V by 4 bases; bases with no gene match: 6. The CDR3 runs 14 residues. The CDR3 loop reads CASSPAGFFYEQYF. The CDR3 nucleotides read TGCGCCAGCAGCCCAGCGGGGTTCTTCTACGAGCAGTACTTC.

CDR3 residues: CASSGDIRSGNTIYF. CDR3 bases: TGTGCCAGCAGCGGCGACATCCGCTCTGGAAACACCATATATTTT. The V call is TRBV9, the J call TRBJ1-3; D unresolved. Trimming took off 3 bases at V and 0 bases at J, with 10 bases between the two ends. CDR3 length equals 15 residues. The germline CDR1 and CDR2 sequences are SGDLS and YYNGEE.

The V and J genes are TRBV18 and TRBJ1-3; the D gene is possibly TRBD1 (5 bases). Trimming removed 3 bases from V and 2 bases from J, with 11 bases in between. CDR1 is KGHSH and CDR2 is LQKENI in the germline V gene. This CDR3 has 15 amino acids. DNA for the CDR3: TGTGCCAGCTCACCTCAGTCGGGGGCTGGAAACACCATATATTTT. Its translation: CASSPQSGAGNTIYF.

CDR3 amino acids: CASSLQTENPNYGYTF. Here the CDR3 DNA reads TGTGCCAGCAGTCTACAGACGGAAAATCCGAACTATGGCTACACCTTC. The chain combines TRBV2 with TRBJ1-2; D is unresolved. The V gene's germline CDR1 is SNHLY and CDR2 FYNNEI. Trimming took 5 bases from V and 2 from J, leaving 18 bases between them. This CDR3 spans 16 amino acids.

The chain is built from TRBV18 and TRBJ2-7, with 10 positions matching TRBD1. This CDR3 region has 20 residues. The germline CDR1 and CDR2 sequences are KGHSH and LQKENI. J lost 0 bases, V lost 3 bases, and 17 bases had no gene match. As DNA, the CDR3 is TGTGCCAGCTCACCGGGGACAGGGGCCTTATTACTCCCTGGCTCCTACGAGCAGTACTTC. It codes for CASSPGTGALLLPGSYEQYF.

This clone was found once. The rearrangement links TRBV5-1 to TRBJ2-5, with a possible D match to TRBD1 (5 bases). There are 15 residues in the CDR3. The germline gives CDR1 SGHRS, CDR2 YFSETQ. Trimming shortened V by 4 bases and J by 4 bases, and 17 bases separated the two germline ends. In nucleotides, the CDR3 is TGCGCCAGCAGCCCCGCCCATACAAGGGGAGAGACCCAGTACTTC. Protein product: CASSPAHTRGETQYF.

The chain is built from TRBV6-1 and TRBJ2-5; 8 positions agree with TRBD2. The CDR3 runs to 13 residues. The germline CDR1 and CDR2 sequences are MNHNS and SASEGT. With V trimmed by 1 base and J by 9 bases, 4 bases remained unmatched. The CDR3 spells CASSEGGGQSQYF. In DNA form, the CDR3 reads TGTGCCAGCAGTGAAGGCGGGGGGCAATCCCAGTACTTC.

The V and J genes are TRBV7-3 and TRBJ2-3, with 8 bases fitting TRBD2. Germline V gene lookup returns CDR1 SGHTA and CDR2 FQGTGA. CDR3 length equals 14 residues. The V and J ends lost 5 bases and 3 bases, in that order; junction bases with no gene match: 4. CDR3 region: CASSPGTRTDTQYF. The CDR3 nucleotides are TGTGCCAGCAGCCCCGGGACTAGGACAGATACGCAGTATTTT. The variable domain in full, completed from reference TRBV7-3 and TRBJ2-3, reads GAGVSQTPSNKVTEKGKYVELRCDPISGHTALYWYRQSLGQGPEFLIYFQGTGAADDSGLPNDRFFAVRPEGSVSTLKIQRTERGDSAVYLCASSPGTRTDTQYFGPGTRLTVL.

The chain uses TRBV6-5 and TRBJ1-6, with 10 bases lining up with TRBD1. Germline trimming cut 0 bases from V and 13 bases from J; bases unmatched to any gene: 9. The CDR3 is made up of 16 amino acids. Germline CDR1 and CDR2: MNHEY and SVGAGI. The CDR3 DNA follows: TGTGCCAGCAGTTACTCGACGGGACAGGGGCATAGCCCCCTCCACTTT. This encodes CASSYSTGQGHSPLHF.